The clone carrying this TCR beta chain showed up just once. No antigen is known for it. The run of the v3.0 immunoSEQ assay was at survey level. Here immunoSEQ multiplex PCR was the method, and the copy in TCRdb shows in-frame clones only, minus some. There are 38,000 or so clones in the sample; 80% to 85% occur only once, and over 5% lies in the top ten. The V end was cut by 0 bases, the J end by 0 bases, with 12 bases between. The germline V gene has CDR1 KGHSH and CDR2 LQKENI. The CDR3 covers 17 residues. These data are taken from a study of long-term antiretroviral therapy in people with HIV. Study-wide results and caveats: An increase in diversity followed ART, yet levels stayed below transplant donor controls. Drawn between the mid-2000s and the late 2010s, the blood was possibly obtained under older ART regimens. Repertoire dominance by clones expanded before ART was seen at all time points.

The TCR sequence derives from a man between 18 and 29 years old with HIV. The chain uses TRBV18 and TRBJ2-4; no clear D gene. Material: unsorted PBMCs, obtained 1.5 years after starting antiretroviral therapy. The CDR3 reads CASSPPRPIGAKNIQYF. The CDR3 nucleotides are TGTGCCAGCTCACCACCACGACCGATCGGAGCCAAAAACATTCAGTACTTC.